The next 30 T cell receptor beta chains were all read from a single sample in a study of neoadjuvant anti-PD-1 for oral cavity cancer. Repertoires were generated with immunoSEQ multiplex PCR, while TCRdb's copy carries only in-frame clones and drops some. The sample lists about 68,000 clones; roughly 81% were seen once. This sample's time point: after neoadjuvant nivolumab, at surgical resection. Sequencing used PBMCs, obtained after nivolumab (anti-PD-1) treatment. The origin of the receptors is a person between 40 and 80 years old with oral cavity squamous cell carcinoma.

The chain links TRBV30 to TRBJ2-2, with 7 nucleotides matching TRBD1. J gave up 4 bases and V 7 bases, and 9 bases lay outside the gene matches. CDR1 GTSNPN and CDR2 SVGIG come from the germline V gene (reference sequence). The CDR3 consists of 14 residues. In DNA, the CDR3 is TGTGCCTCGAATCGGGGACAGACCACCGGGGAGCTGTTTTTT. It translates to CASNRGQTTGELFF.

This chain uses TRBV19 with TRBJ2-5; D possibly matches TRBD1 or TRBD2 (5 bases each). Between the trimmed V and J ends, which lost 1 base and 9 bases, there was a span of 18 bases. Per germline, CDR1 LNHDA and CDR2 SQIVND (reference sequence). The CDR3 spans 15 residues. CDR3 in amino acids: CASSIGSGKLGAQYF. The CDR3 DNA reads TGTGCCAGTAGTATAGGTTCGGGGAAATTAGGGGCCCAGTACTTC.

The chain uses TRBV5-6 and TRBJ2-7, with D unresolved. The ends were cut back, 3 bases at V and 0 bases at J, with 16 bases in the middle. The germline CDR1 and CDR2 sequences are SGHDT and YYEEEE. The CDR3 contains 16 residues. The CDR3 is CASSSWGDGSSYEQYF. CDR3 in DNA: TGTGCCAGCAGCTCGTGGGGTGACGGAAGCTCCTACGAGCAGTACTTC.

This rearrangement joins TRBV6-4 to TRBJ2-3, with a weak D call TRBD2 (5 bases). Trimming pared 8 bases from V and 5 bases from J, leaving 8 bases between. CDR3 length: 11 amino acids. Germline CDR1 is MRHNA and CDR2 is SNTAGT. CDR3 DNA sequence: TGTGCCAGCCGGGCGGGAGATACGCAGTATTTT. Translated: CASRAGDTQYF.

Here the CDR3 DNA reads TGCACCAGCAGCCCTGGACTAGCGGGGTCCACAGATACGCAGTATTTT. It specifies CTSSPGLAGSTDTQYF. The chain combines TRBV1 with TRBJ2-3; TRBD2, as called in the table, went unchecked against the DNA. TRBV1 is flagged as a pseudogene. This CDR3 has 16 amino acids.

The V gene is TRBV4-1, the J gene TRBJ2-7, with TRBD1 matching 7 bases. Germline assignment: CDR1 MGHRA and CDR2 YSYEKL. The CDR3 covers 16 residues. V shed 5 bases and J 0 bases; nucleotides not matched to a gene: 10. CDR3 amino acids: CASSVQDRPGSYEQYF. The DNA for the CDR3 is TGCGCCAGCAGCGTACAGGACAGGCCCGGCTCCTACGAGCAGTACTTC.

The CDR3 here is CASSVLLNTEAFF. Here the CDR3 DNA reads TGTGCCAGCAGCGTCCTATTGAACACTGAAGCTTTCTTT. This chain uses TRBV5-4 with TRBJ1-1; no clear D gene. CDR1 and CDR2 from the germline V gene are SGHNT and YYREEE (reference sequence). V lost 4 bases, J lost 0 bases, and 7 bases lay in between. CDR3 size: 13 residues.

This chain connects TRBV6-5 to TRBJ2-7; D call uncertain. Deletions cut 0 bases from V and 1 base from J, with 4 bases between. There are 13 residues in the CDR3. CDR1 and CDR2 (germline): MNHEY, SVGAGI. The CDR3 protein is CASSYSSSYEQYF. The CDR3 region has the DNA TGTGCCAGCAGTTACTCCAGTTCCTACGAGCAGTACTTC.

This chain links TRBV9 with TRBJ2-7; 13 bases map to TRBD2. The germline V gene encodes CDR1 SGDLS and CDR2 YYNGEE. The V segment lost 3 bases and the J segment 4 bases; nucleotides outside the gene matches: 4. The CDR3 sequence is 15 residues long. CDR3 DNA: TGTGCCAGCAGCGCCGGGACTAGCGGGGCGTACGAGCAGTACTTC. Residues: CASSAGTSGAYEQYF.

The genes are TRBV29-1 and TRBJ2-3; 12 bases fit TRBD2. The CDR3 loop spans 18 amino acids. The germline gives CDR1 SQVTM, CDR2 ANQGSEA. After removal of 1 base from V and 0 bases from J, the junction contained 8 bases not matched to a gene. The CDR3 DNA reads TGCAGCGTTGAAGTTGGACTAGCGGGAAGGGGTAGCACAGATACGCAGTATTTT. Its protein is CSVEVGLAGRGSTDTQYF.

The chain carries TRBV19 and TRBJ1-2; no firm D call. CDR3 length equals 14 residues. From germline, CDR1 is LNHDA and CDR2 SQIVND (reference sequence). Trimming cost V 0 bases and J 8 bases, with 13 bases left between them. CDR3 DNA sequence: TGTGCCAGTAGTATAGATCACACCTTCGCAGGCTACACCTTC. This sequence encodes CASSIDHTFAGYTF.

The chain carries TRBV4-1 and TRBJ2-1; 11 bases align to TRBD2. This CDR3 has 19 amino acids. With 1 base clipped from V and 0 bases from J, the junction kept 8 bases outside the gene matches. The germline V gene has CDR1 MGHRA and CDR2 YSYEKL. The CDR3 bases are TGCGCCAGCAGCCAAGGTGTTCTAGCGGGAGGCAGCTCCTACAATGAGCAGTTCTTC. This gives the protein CASSQGVLAGGSSYNEQFF.

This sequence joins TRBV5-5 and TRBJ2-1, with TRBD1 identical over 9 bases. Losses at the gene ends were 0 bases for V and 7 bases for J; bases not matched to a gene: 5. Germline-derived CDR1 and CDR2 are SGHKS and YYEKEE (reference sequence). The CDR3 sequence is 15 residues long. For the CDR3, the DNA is TGTGCCAGCAGCTTGGGAGGGACAGGGTTAAATGAGCAGTTCTTC. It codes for CASSLGGTGLNEQFF. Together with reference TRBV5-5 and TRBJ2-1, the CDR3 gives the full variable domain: DAGVTQSPTHLIKTRGQQVTLRCSPISGHKSVSWYQQVLGQGPQFIFQYYEKEERGRGNFPDRFSARQFPNYSSELNVNALLLGDSALYLCASSLGGTGLNEQFFGPGTRLTVL.

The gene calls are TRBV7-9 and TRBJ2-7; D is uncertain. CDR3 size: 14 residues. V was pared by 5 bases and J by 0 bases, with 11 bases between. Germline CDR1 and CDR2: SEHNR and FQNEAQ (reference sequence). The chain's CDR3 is CASSPRATSYEQYF. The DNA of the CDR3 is TGTGCCAGCAGCCCCCGCGCGACCTCCTACGAGCAGTACTTC.

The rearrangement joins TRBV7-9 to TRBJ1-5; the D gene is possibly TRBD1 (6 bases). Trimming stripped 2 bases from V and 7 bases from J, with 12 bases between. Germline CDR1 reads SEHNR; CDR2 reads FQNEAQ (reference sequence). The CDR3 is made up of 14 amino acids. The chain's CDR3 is CASSLTGLTQPQHF. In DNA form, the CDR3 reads TGTGCCAGCAGCTTAACAGGGTTAACCCAGCCCCAGCATTTT. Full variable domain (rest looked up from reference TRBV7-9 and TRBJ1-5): DTGVSQNPRHKITKRGQNVTFRCDPISEHNRLYWYRQTLGQGPEFLTYFQNEAQLEKSRLLSDRFSAERPKGSFSTLEIQRTEQGDSAMYLCASSLTGLTQPQHFGDGTRLSIL.

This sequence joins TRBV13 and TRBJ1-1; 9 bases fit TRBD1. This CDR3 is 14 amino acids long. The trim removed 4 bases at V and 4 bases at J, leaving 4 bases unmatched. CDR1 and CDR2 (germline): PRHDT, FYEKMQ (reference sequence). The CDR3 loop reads CASSYRGQGTEAFF. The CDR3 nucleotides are TGTGCCAGCAGCTACAGGGGGCAAGGCACTGAAGCTTTCTTT.

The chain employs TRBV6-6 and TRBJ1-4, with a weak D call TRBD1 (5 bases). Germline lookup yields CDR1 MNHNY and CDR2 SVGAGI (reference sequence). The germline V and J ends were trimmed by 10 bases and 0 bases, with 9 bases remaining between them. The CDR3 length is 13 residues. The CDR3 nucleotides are TGTGCCACCTCGACAGCAACTAATGAAAAACTGTTTTTT. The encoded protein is CATSTATNEKLFF.

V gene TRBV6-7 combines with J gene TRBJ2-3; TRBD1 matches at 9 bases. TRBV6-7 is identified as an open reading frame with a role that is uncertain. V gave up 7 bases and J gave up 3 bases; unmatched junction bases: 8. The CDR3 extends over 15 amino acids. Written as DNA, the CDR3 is TGTGCCAGCACCCTAATGGGACAGGGAACAGATACGCAGTATTTT. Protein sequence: CASTLMGQGTDTQYF.

The CDR3 region is CASSISGGYTF. For the CDR3, the DNA is TGTGCCAGTAGTATTTCTGGTGGCTACACCTTC. V and J are TRBV19 and TRBJ1-2; D uncertain. V lost 3 bases, J lost 7 bases, and 6 bases lay in between. The germline V gene encodes CDR1 LNHDA and CDR2 SQIVND (reference sequence). This CDR3 is 11 amino acids long.

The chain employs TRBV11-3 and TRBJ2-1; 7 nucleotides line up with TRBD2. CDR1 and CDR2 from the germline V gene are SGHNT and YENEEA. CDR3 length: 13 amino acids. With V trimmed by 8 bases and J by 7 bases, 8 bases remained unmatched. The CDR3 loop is CASGGRATNEQFF. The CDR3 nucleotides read TGTGCCAGCGGTGGGAGGGCCACAAATGAGCAGTTCTTC.

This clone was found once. CDR3 sequence (DNA): TGTGCCAGCAGCTTAAACTCCCTCAATGAGCAGTTCTTC. It translates to CASSLNSLNEQFF. The chain combines TRBV11-3 with TRBJ2-1; unclear D gene. Trimming took off 2 bases at V and 6 bases at J, with 8 bases between the two ends. Germline V lookup: CDR1 SGHNT, CDR2 YENEEA. The CDR3 has 13 residues. The variable domain in full, completed from reference TRBV11-3 and TRBJ2-1, reads EAGVVQSPRYKIIEKKQPVAFWCNPISGHNTLYWYLQNLGQGPELLIRYENEEAVDDSQLPKDRFSAERLKGVDSTLKIQPAELGDSAVYLCASSLNSLNEQFFGPGTRLTVL.

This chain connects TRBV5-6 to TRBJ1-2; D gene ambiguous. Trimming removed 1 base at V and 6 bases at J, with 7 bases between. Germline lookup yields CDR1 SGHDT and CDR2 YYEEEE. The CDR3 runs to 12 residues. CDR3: CASSLQADGYTF. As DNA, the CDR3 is TGTGCCAGCAGCTTGCAGGCGGATGGCTACACCTTC.

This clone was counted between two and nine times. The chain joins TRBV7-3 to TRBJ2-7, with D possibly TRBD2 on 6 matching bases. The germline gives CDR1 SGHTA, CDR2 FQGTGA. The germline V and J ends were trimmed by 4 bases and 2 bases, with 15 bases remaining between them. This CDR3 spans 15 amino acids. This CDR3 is CASSSPVTSPYEQYF. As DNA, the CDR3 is TGTGCCAGCAGCTCGCCGGTGACTAGTCCCTACGAGCAGTACTTC.

The CDR3 DNA reads TGTGCCAGCAGCGTAGGGGCGACTAGCGGGAACACAGATACGCAGTATTTT. The encoded protein is CASSVGATSGNTDTQYF. The chain is built from TRBV9 and TRBJ2-3; 11 nucleotides agree with TRBD2. Germline V gives CDR1 SGDLS, CDR2 YYNGEE. This CDR3 comprises 17 residues. V gave up 0 bases and J gave up 2 bases; unmatched junction bases: 5. The full variable domain, completed using reference TRBV9 and TRBJ2-3, is DSGVTQTPKHLITATGQRVTLRCSPRSGDLSVYWYQQSLDQGLQFLIQYYNGEERAKGNILERFSAQQFPDLHSELNLSSLELGDSALYFCASSVGATSGNTDTQYFGPGTRLTVL.

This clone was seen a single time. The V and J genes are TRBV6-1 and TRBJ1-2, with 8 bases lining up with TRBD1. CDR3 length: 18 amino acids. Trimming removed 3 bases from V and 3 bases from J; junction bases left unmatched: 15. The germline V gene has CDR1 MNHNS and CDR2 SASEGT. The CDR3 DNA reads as TGTGCCAGCAGTGACTTAATAGGAAAGACAGGGGAAGACTATGGCTACACCTTC. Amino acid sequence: CASSDLIGKTGEDYGYTF.

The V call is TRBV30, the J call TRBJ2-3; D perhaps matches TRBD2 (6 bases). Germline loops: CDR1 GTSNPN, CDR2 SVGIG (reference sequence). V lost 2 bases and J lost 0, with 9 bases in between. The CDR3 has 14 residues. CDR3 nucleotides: TGTGCCTGGAGTCGGGGGAGCAGCACAGATACGCAGTATTTT. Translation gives CAWSRGSSTDTQYF.

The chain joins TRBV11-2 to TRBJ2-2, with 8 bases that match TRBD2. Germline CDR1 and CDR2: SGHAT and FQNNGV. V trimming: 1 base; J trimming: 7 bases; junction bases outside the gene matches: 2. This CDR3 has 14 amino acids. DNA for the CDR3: TGTGCCAGCAGCTTAGTAGCGGGGAACGGGGAGCTGTTTTTT. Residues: CASSLVAGNGELFF. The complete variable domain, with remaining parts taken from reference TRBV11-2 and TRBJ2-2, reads EAGVAQSPRYKIIEKRQSVAFWCNPISGHATLYWYQQILGQGPKLLIQFQNNGVVDDSQLPKDRFSAERLKGVDSTLKIQPAKLEDSAVYLCASSLVAGNGELFFGEGSRLTVL.

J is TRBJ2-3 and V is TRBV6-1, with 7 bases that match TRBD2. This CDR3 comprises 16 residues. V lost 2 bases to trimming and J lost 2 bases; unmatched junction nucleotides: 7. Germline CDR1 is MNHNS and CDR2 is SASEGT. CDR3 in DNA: TGTGCCAGCAGTGAACGGGACGGGAGGACCACAGATACGCAGTATTTT. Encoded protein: CASSERDGRTTDTQYF.

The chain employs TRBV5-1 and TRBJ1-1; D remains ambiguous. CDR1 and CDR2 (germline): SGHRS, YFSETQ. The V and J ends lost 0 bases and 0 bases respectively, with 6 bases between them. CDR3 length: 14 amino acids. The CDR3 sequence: CASSLDMLNTEAFF. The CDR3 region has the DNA TGCGCCAGCAGCTTGGACATGCTGAACACTGAAGCTTTCTTT.

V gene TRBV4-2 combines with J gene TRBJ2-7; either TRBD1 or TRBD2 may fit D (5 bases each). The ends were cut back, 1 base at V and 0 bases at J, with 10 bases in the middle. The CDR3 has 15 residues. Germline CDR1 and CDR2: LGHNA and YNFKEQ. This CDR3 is CASSQVGESSYEQYF. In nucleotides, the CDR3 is TGTGCCAGCAGCCAAGTAGGGGAGAGCTCCTACGAGCAGTACTTC.